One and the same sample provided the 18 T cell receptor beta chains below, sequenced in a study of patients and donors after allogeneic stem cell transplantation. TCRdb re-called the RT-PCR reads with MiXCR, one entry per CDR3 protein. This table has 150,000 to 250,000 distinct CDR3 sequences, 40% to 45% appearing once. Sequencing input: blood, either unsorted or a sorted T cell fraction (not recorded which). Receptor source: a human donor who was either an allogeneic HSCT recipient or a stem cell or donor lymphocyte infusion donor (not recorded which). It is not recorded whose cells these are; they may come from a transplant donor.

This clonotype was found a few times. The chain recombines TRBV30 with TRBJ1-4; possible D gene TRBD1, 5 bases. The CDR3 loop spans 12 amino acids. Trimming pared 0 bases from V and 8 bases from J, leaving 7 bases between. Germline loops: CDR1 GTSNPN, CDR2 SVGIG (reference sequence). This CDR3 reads CAWSVRGEKLFF. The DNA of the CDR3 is TGTGCCTGGAGTGTACGGGGCGAAAAACTGTTTTTT.

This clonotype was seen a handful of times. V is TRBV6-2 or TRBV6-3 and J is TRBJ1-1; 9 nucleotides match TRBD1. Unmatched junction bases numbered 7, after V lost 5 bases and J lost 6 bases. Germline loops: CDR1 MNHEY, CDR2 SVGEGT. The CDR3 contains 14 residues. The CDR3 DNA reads TGTGCCAGCAGTGACACAGGGGGCGTCGCTGAAGCTTTCTTT. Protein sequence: CASSDTGGVAEAFF.

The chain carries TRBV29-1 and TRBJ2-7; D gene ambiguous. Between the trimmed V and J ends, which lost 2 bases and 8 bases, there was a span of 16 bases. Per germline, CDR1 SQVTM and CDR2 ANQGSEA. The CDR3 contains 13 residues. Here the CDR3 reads CSVEFSGPRKQYF. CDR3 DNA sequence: TGCAGCGTTGAATTCTCGGGTCCTAGGAAGCAGTACTTC.

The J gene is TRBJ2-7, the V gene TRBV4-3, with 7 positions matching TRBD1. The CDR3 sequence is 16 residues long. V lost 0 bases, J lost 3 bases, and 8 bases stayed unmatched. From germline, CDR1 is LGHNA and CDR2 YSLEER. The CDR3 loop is CASSQEEDSGGYEQYF. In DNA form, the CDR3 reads TGCGCCAGCAGCCAAGAGGAGGATTCAGGGGGCTACGAGCAGTACTTC.

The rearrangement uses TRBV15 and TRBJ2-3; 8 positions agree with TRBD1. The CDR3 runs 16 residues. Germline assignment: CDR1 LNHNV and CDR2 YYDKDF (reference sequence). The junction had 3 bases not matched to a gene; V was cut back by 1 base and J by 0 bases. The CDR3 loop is CATSRGRDRSTDTQYF. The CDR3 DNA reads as TGTGCCACCAGCAGAGGTCGGGACAGGAGCACAGATACGCAGTATTTT.

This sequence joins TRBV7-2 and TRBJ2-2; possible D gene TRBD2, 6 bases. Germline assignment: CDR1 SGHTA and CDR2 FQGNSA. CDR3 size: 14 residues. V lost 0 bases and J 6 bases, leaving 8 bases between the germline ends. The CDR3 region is CASSLAAGSGELFF. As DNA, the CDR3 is TGTGCCAGCAGCTTAGCGGCGGGATCCGGGGAGCTGTTTTTT.

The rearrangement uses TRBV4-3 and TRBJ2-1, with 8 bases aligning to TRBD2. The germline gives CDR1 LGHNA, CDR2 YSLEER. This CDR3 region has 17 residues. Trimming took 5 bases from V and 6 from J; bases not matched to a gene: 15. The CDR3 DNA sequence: TGCGCCAGCAGCGAGGGGCCTAGCGGGTTGGCGGGCAATGAGCAGTTCTTC. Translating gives CASSEGPSGLAGNEQFF.

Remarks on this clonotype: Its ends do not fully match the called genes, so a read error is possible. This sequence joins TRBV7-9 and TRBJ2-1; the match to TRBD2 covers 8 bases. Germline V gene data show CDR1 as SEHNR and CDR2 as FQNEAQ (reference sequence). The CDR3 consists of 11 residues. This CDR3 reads CASSTGLAGYF. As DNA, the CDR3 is TGTGCCAGCAGCACTGGACTAGCAGGGTACTTC.

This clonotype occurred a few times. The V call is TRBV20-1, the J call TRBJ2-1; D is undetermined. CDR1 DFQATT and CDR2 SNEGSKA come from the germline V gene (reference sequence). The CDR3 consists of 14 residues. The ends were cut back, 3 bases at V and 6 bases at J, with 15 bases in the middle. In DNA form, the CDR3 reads TGCAGTGCTAGTTGGCGGAGCGATTCCAATGAGCAGTTCTTC. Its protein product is CSASWRSDSNEQFF.

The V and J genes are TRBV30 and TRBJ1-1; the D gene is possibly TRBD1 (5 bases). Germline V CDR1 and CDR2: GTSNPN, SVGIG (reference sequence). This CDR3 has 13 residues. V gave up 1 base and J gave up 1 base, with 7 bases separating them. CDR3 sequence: CAWSATENTEAFF. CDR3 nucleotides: TGTGCCTGGAGTGCGACAGAGAACACTGAAGCTTTCTTT.

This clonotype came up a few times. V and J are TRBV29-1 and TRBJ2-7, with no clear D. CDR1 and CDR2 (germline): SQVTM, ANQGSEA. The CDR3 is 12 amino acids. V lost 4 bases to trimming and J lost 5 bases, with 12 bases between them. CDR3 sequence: CSVGIDPHEQYF. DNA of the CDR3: TGCAGCGTTGGGATAGACCCCCACGAGCAGTACTTC.

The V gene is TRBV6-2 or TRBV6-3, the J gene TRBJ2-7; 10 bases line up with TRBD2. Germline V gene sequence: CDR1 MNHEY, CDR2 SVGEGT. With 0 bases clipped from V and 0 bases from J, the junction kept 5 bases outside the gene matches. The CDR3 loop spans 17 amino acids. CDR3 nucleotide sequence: TGTGCCAGCAGTTACTCGAACCTAGCGGGAGTCTCCTACGAGCAGTACTTC. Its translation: CASSYSNLAGVSYEQYF.

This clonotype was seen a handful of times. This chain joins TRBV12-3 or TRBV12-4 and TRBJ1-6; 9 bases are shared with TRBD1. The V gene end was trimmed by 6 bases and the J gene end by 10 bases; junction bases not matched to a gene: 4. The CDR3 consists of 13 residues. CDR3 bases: TGTGCCAGCAGGGGACAGGGTGAATCACCCCTCCACTTT. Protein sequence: CASRGQGESPLHF.

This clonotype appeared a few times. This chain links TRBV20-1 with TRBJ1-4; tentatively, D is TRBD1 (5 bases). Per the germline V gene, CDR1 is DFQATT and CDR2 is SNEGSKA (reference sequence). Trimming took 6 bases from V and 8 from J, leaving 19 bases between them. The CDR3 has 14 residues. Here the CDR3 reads CSANKGDLPEKLFF. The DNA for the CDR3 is TGCAGTGCCAACAAAGGGGACCTTCCCGAAAAACTGTTTTTT.

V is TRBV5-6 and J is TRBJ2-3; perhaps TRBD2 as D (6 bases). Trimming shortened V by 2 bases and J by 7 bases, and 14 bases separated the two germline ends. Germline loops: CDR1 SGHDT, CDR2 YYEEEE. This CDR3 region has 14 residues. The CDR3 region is CASSFGGSGNTQYF. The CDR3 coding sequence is TGTGCCAGCAGCTTTGGGGGGAGCGGAAATACGCAGTATTTT. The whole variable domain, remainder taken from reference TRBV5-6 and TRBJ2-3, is DAGVTQSPTHLIKTRGQQVTLRCSPKSGHDTVSWYQQALGQGPQFIFQYYEEEERQRGNFPDRFSGHQFPNYSSELNVNALLLGDSALYLCASSFGGSGNTQYFGPGTRLTVL.

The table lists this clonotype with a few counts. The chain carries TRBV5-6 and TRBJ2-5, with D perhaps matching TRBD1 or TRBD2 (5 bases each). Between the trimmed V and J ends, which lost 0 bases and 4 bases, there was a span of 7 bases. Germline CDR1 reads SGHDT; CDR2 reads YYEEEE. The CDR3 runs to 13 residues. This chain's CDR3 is CASSLGDGETQYF. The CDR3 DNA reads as TGTGCCAGCAGCTTGGGGGACGGAGAGACCCAGTACTTC.

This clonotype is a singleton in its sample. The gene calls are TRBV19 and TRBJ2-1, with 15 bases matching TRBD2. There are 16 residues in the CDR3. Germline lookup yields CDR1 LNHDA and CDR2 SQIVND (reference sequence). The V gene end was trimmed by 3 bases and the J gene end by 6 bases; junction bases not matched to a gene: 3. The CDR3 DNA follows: TGTGCCAGTAGTATGCGGACTAGCGGGAGGGCCAATGAGCAGTTCTTC. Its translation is CASSMRTSGRANEQFF.

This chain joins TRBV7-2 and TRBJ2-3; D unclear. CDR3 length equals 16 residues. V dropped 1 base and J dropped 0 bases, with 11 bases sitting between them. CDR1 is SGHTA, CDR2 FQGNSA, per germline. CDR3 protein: CASSLGLRSSTDTQYF. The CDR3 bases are TGTGCCAGCAGCTTAGGGCTCCGATCTAGCACAGATACGCAGTATTTT. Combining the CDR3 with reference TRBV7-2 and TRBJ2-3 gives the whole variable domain GAGVSQSPSNKVTEKGKDVELRCDPISGHTALYWYRQSLGQGLEFLIYFQGNSAPDKSGLPSDRFSAERTGGSVSTLTIQRTQQEDSAVYLCASSLGLRSSTDTQYFGPGTRLTVL.